This T cell receptor (beta chain) is drawn from a study of T cell repertoires in cytomegalovirus infection. TCRdb reprocessed the reads with MiXCR, giving one entry per CDR3 protein. The sample carries approximately 340,000 distinct CDR3 sequences, 25% to 30% recorded once. V was pared by 6 bases and J by 9 bases, with 11 bases of the junction left unmatched. This CDR3 spans 14 amino acids. Germline V CDR1 and CDR2: MNHEY, SMNVEV (reference sequence). Worth noting for this clonotype: Its target is unknown.

The chain carries TRBV27 and TRBJ1-5; 7 nucleotides line up with TRBD1. The source of this sequence is a human donor in good health (CMV status not recorded). Some clones in this sample may be carry-over from other donors' samples. Sequencing used cultured PBMCs, obtained from culture after CMV antigen stimulation. The CDR3 region has the DNA TGTGCCAGCAGCGACAGGGACCCCGCGACGCCCCAGCATTTT. The encoded protein is CASSDRDPATPQHF.